A single sample gave rise to the 30 T cell receptor beta chains below, sequenced in a study of T cell responses to AZD1222 COVID-19 vaccine. The repertoire was sequenced with immunoSEQ multiplex PCR; TCRdb's copy has only in-frame clones and lacks some. The sample lists more than 140,000 clones; 88% were seen once. Specimen: peripheral blood, collected on day 0 of MenACWY control vaccination. The source is an adult in good health.

V usage is TRBV6-1 and J usage is TRBJ1-1; perhaps TRBD1 as D (6 bases). The CDR3 consists of 13 residues. Germline CDR1 and CDR2: MNHNS and SASEGT. Between the trimmed V and J ends, which lost 3 bases and 3 bases, there was a span of 8 bases. CDR3 coding DNA: TGTGCCAGCAGTGAGGGGGGCCACACTGAAGCTTTCTTT. This sequence encodes CASSEGGHTEAFF.

The count of this clone is one. The chain joins TRBV3-1 (or the pseudogene TRBV3-2) to TRBJ1-1; unclear D gene. Germline CDR1 and CDR2: LGHDT and YNNKEL (reference sequence). CDR3 length: 13 residues. Trimming pared 2 bases from V and 1 base from J, leaving 5 bases between. The CDR3 region is CASSQSGNTEAFF. CDR3 DNA sequence: TGTGCCAGCAGCCAATCAGGGAACACTGAAGCTTTCTTT.

In DNA form, the CDR3 reads TGTGCCAGCAGTTACCATGGCTACGAGCAGTACTTC. Protein product: CASSYHGYEQYF. This chain uses TRBV6-5 with TRBJ2-7; D remains ambiguous. Trimming stripped 2 bases from V and 3 bases from J, with 5 bases between. In germline, CDR1 is MNHEY, CDR2 SVGAGI. The CDR3 runs 12 residues.

The chain recombines TRBV6-4 with TRBJ2-5, with D uncertain. The length of the CDR3 is 14 residues. Trimming removed 4 bases at V and 0 bases at J, with 9 bases between. Germline V CDR1 and CDR2: MRHNA, SNTAGT. CDR3 amino acids: CASSAETHQETQYF. The CDR3 DNA reads as TGTGCCAGCAGTGCCGAGACACACCAAGAGACCCAGTACTTC.

This clone appeared a single time. The chain combines TRBV28 with TRBJ1-1; TRBD1 might be the D (5 bases). The V gene's germline CDR1 is MDHEN and CDR2 SYDVKM. The CDR3 spans 14 residues. V gave up 2 bases and J gave up 8 bases, with 15 bases separating them. CDR3 DNA sequence: TGTGCCAGCAGTTTAGGGGGTGGGGGATCCGAAGCTTTCTTT. This codes for CASSLGGGGSEAFF.

This clone was seen a few times. The V gene is TRBV10-3, the J gene TRBJ1-5; the D is unclear. The CDR3 has 21 amino acids. Trimming stripped 8 bases from V and 3 bases from J, with 35 bases between. Germline V lookup: CDR1 ENHRY, CDR2 SYGVKD. CDR3 DNA: TGTGCCATCTCAACTCCAGTTACTCGATTCGTGGGCTCACGGCACAATCAGCCCCAGCATTTT. This gives the protein CAISTPVTRFVGSRHNQPQHF.

This clone was seen a single time. The chain uses TRBV4-2 and TRBJ1-1; no reliable D call. Germline V gene lookup returns CDR1 LGHNA and CDR2 YNFKEQ. Trimming pared 0 bases from V and 1 base from J, leaving 6 bases between. There are 14 residues in the CDR3. CDR3: CASSQEAANTEAFF. The CDR3 DNA reads as TGTGCCAGCAGCCAAGAGGCGGCGAACACTGAAGCTTTCTTT.

The chain couples TRBV7-2 to TRBJ2-2; D uncertain. The germline gives CDR1 SGHTA, CDR2 FQGNSA. Trimming removed 2 bases at V and 6 bases at J, with 10 bases between. This CDR3 is built from 14 residues. The CDR3 sequence: CASSLLVGPGELFF. The CDR3 DNA reads TGTGCCAGCAGCTTACTGGTAGGGCCCGGGGAGCTGTTTTTT.

The V and J genes are TRBV6-2 or TRBV6-3 and TRBJ1-1; D remains unclear. This CDR3 has 11 amino acids. Germline V gives CDR1 MNHEY, CDR2 SVGEGT. Trimming shortened V by 4 bases and J by 6 bases, and 6 bases separated the two germline ends. In nucleotides, the CDR3 is TGTGCCAGCAGTTCAGTTCCTGAAGCTTTCTTT. Protein sequence: CASSSVPEAFF.

The chain recombines TRBV29-1 with TRBJ2-7; TRBD1 matches 7 bases. With V trimmed by 6 bases and J by 2 bases, 7 bases remained unmatched. Germline V CDR1 and CDR2: SQVTM, ANQGSEA. The CDR3 sequence is 13 residues long. CDR3 sequence reads: CSVGTEAPYEQYF. The CDR3 DNA sequence: TGCAGCGTAGGGACAGAGGCTCCCTACGAGCAGTACTTC.

The rearrangement links TRBV5-1 to TRBJ1-1; possible D gene TRBD1, 6 bases. This CDR3 comprises 14 residues. Trimming stripped 0 bases from V and 5 bases from J, with 11 bases between. Per germline, CDR1 SGHRS and CDR2 YFSETQ. CDR3 protein: CASSLGQVPTEAFF. In DNA form, the CDR3 reads TGCGCCAGCAGCTTGGGACAGGTCCCTACTGAAGCTTTCTTT.

The chain is built from TRBV5-1 and TRBJ1-1, with D perhaps matching TRBD1 (5 bases). Germline V gene lookup returns CDR1 SGHRS and CDR2 YFSETQ. The germline V and J ends were trimmed by 0 bases and 1 base, with 13 bases remaining between them. The CDR3 is 16 residues long. This CDR3 reads CASSLAERQGNTEAFF. Here the CDR3 DNA reads TGCGCCAGCAGCTTGGCGGAACGGCAGGGGAACACTGAAGCTTTCTTT.

V gene TRBV9 combines with J gene TRBJ2-1; 7 bases align to TRBD1. In germline, CDR1 is SGDLS, CDR2 YYNGEE. J lost 0 bases, V lost 3 bases, and 6 bases had no gene match. CDR3 size: 16 residues. This CDR3 is CASSETGQNSYNEQFF. The DNA of the CDR3 is TGTGCCAGCAGCGAGACAGGGCAAAACTCCTACAATGAGCAGTTCTTC.

The chain couples TRBV27 to TRBJ2-7; TRBD2 aligns across 9 bases. The length of the CDR3 is 14 residues. J lost 5 bases, V lost 0 bases, and 2 bases had no gene match. Germline CDR1 MNHEY, CDR2 SMNVEV (reference sequence). CDR3 DNA: TGTGCCAGCAGTTTATCGAGACTAGCGGACGAGCAGTACTTC. Protein product: CASSLSRLADEQYF.

The chain has TRBV28 and TRBJ2-2, with a possible D match to TRBD1 (6 bases). Trimming took 7 bases from V and 3 from J, leaving 15 bases between them. This CDR3 has 15 residues. Germline V gene sequence: CDR1 MDHEN, CDR2 SYDVKM. CDR3 bases: TGTGCCAGCATCCGCCGACGACAGGACACCGGGGAGCTGTTTTTT. The encoded protein is CASIRRRQDTGELFF. Full variable domain (outside the CDR3, taken from reference TRBV28 and TRBJ2-2): DVKVTQSSRYLVKRTGEKVFLECVQDMDHENMFWYRQDPGLGLRLIYFSYDVKMKEKGDIPEGYSVSREKKERFSLILESASTNQTSMYLCASIRRRQDTGELFFGEGSRLTVL.

CDR3 sequence: CASSSGGNEKLFF. In DNA form, the CDR3 reads TGCGCCAGCAGCTCTGGCGGGAATGAAAAACTGTTTTTT. The chain uses TRBV5-1 and TRBJ1-4; D call uncertain. CDR3 length: 13 amino acids. V was pared by 3 bases and J by 5 bases, with 8 bases between. Germline lookup yields CDR1 SGHRS and CDR2 YFSETQ. Looking up the rest from reference TRBV5-1 and TRBJ1-4 gives the full variable domain: KAGVTQTPRYLIKTRGQQVTLSCSPISGHRSVSWYQQTPGQGLQFLFEYFSETQRNKGNFPGRFSGRQFSNSRSEMNVSTLELGDSALYLCASSSGGNEKLFFGSGTQLSVL.

The chain combines TRBV19 with TRBJ1-2; 9 bases line up with TRBD1. CDR3 size: 15 residues. CDR1 and CDR2 from the germline V gene are LNHDA and SQIVND (reference sequence). Germline trimming cut 5 bases from V and 1 base from J; bases unmatched to any gene: 5. The CDR3 nucleotides read TGTGCCAGTAGTGCAGGGACAGGGAGTAACTATGGCTACACCTTC. Protein: CASSAGTGSNYGYTF.

This clone has only a few counts. The gene calls are TRBV7-2 and TRBJ2-6; D ambiguous. Germline V CDR1 and CDR2: SGHTA, FQGNSA. CDR3 length: 15 residues. V lost 3 bases to trimming and J lost 4 bases, with 10 bases between them. This chain's CDR3 is CASSFGWPGANVLTF. Here the CDR3 DNA reads TGTGCCAGCAGCTTCGGCTGGCCCGGGGCCAACGTCCTGACTTTC.

The rearrangement uses TRBV7-3 and TRBJ1-2; D remains ambiguous. The CDR3 has 13 amino acids. Germline V gene sequence: CDR1 SGHTA, CDR2 FQGTGA. V was cut by 1 base and J by 8 bases, with 11 bases left in between. The CDR3 bases are TGTGCCAGCAGCTTAAGCGGGGTGGGAGGCTACACCTTC. This codes for CASSLSGVGGYTF.

V usage is TRBV6-6 and J usage is TRBJ1-1; D remains ambiguous. The CDR3 consists of 13 residues. Trimming took 5 bases from V and 1 from J, leaving 8 bases between them. From germline, CDR1 is MNHNY and CDR2 SVGAGI (reference sequence). In nucleotides, the CDR3 is TGTGCCAGCAGTACCGACGGGAACACTGAAGCTTTCTTT. This codes for CASSTDGNTEAFF.

In its sample, this clone was seen once. This chain joins TRBV6-5 and TRBJ1-1, with D possibly matching TRBD1 (5 bases). CDR1 and CDR2 (germline): MNHEY, SVGAGI. This CDR3 has 15 residues. V was clipped by 6 bases and J by 5 bases, with 19 bases between them. The CDR3, as DNA: TGTGCCAGCAGCCGATCCGGGACGGGACGAACTGAAGCTTTCTTT. It encodes CASSRSGTGRTEAFF.

The chain employs TRBV19 and TRBJ2-2; the D gene is possibly TRBD1 (6 bases). V gave up 9 bases and J gave up 2 bases, with 13 bases separating them. Germline V gene sequence: CDR1 LNHDA, CDR2 SQIVND (reference sequence). The CDR3 runs to 14 residues. In DNA form, the CDR3 reads TGTGCCAGCCGTGGGACATCCAACACCGGGGAGCTGTTTTTT. It yields the protein CASRGTSNTGELFF.

The rearrangement joins TRBV4-2 to TRBJ2-3; possible D gene TRBD2, 6 bases. CDR1 LGHNA and CDR2 YNFKEQ come from the germline V gene. Trimming pared 6 bases from V and 2 bases from J, leaving 18 bases between. CDR3 length: 16 amino acids. The CDR3 nucleotides read TGTGCCAGCAGTATCAACCCGCCTAGCGACACAGATACGCAGTATTTT. The encoded protein is CASSINPPSDTDTQYF.

The genes are TRBV11-2 and TRBJ1-5; no firm D call. Germline values: CDR1 SGHAT, CDR2 FQNNGV. The CDR3 length is 13 residues. V lost 1 base, J lost 9 bases, and 10 bases lay in between. CDR3 in DNA: TGTGCCAGCAGCTTAGTAGACGGAGGGCCCCAGCATTTT. Protein sequence: CASSLVDGGPQHF.

This sequence joins TRBV7-2 and TRBJ2-1, with no clear D. CDR1 is SGHTA, CDR2 FQGNSA, per germline. V was pared by 7 bases and J by 5 bases, with 12 bases between. The CDR3 runs to 13 residues. The CDR3 DNA follows: TGTGCCAGCACCCCGGTCCGCCACAATGAGCAGTTCTTC. It is translated as CASTPVRHNEQFF.

In its sample, this clone was seen a few times. The V gene is TRBV10-3, the J gene TRBJ2-1, with 13 bases lining up with TRBD2. CDR1 is ENHRY and CDR2 is SYGVKD in the germline V gene. V dropped 5 bases and J dropped 0; count of bases not matched to a gene: 10. The CDR3 consists of 19 residues. DNA for the CDR3: TGTGCCATCAGTCGGGGGACTAGCGGGAACCTCGGCTCCTACAATGAGCAGTTCTTC. Translated, it gives CAISRGTSGNLGSYNEQFF.

The genes are TRBV7-2 and TRBJ2-3; D unclear. CDR1 and CDR2 (germline): SGHTA, FQGNSA. Trimming left V 1 base short and J 4 bases short, with 12 bases between. CDR3 length: 15 residues. CDR3 protein: CASSLVGQSSDTQYF. The DNA for the CDR3 is TGTGCCAGCAGCTTAGTAGGGCAGAGTTCAGATACGCAGTATTTT.

The chain links TRBV21-1 to TRBJ2-7. TRBV21-1 is a recognized pseudogene. The CDR3 is made up of 16 amino acids. The CDR3 bases are TGTGCCAGCAGCAAAATATCCTCCGTGGGCTCCTACGAGCAGTACTTC. It translates to CASSKISSVGSYEQYF.

This CDR3 is CASSRLAGGETQYF. The CDR3 coding sequence is TGTGCCAGCAGTCGACTAGCGGGAGGAGAGACCCAGTACTTC. The rearrangement uses TRBV6-6 and TRBJ2-5; 13 nucleotides agree with TRBD2. J was trimmed by 4 bases and V by 5 bases; bases with no gene match: 1. The CDR3 has 14 residues. CDR1 is MNHNY, CDR2 SVGAGI, per germline (reference sequence).

The gene calls are TRBV18 and TRBJ1-3; unclear D gene. The CDR3 contains 14 residues. Germline V lookup: CDR1 KGHSH, CDR2 LQKENI. The germline V and J ends were trimmed by 1 base and 0 bases, with 4 bases remaining between them. DNA of the CDR3: TGTGCCAGCTCACCACAGAGCTCTGGAAACACCATATATTTT. Protein sequence: CASSPQSSGNTIYF.